This TCR beta chain appears in the sequencing data of a study of CD8+ T cells in alopecia areata. In the study overall: Treated patients were given 5 to 10 mg oral tofacitinib twice daily. Findings and limits, study-wide: Researchers reported that TCR sharing among patients proved less clear than in mice, possibly HLA-linked.

Obtained from alopecia areata patients were lesional scalp punch biopsies along with peripheral blood. Germline loops: CDR1 SNHLY, CDR2 FYNNEI. CDR3 length equals 16 residues. Trimming took off 10 bases at V and 0 bases at J, with 19 bases between the two ends. In regard to this clone: What it recognizes is unknown.

Sequencing relied on a cDNA template that was reverse transcribed from extracted RNA. Method: immunoSEQ multiplex PCR; TCRdb's copy keeps in-frame clones and lacks some. The repertoire includes some 240,000 clones, around 62% of them detected once, and 0.45% sits in the top ten. This material consisted of CD4+ T cells sorted from blood, taken at week 0. This TCR derives from a human donor with alopecia areata. This sequence joins TRBV2 and TRBJ2-4, with D unclear. Here the CDR3 DNA reads TGTGCCACCTCCCCCAGGAGTAGTTTAGCCAAAAACATTCAGTACTTC. Amino acids: CATSPRSSLAKNIQYF.